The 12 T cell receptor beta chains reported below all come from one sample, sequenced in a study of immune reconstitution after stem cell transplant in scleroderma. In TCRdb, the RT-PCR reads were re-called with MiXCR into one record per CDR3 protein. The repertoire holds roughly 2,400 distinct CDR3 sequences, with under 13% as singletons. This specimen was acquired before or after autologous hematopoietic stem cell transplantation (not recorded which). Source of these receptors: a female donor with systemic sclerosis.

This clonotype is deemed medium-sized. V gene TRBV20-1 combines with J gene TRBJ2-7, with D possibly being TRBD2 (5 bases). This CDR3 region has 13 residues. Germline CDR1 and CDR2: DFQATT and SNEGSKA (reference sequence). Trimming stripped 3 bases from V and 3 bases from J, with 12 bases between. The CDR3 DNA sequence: TGCAGTGCTAGGGACCCTCGGGGCTACGAGCAGTACTTC. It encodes CSARDPRGYEQYF.

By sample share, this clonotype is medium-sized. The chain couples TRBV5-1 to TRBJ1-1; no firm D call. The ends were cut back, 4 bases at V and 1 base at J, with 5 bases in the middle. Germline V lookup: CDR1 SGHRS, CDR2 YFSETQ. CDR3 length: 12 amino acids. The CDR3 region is CASSTQNTEAFF. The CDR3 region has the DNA TGCGCCAGCAGCACACAGAACACTGAAGCTTTCTTT.

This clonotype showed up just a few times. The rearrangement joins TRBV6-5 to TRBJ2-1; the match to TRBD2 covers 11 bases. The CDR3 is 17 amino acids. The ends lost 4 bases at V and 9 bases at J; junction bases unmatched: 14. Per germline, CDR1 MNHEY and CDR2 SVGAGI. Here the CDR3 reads CASSSPQLAGVVGEQFF. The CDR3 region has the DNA TGTGCCAGCAGTTCCCCCCAACTAGCGGGAGTAGTCGGTGAGCAGTTCTTC.

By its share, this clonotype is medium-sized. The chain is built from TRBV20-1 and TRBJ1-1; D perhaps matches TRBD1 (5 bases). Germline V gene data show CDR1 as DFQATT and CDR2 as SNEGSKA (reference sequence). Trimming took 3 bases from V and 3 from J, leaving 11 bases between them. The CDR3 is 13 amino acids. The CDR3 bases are TGCAGTGCTAGGGTAGGGGTATACACTGAAGCTTTCTTT. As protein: CSARVGVYTEAFF.

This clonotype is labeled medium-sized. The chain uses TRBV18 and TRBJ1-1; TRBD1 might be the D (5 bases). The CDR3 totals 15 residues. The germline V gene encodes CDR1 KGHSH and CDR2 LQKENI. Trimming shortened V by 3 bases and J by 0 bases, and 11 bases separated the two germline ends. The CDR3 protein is CASSPLAGLNTEAFF. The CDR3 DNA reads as TGTGCCAGCTCACCCCTCGCGGGACTGAACACTGAAGCTTTCTTT.

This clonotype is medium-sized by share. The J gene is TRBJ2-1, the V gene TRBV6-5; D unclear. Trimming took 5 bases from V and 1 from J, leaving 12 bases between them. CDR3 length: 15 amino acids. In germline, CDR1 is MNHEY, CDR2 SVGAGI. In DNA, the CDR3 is TGTGCCAGCAGTCCCCAGAGCAGTTCCTACAATGAGCAGTTCTTC. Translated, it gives CASSPQSSSYNEQFF.

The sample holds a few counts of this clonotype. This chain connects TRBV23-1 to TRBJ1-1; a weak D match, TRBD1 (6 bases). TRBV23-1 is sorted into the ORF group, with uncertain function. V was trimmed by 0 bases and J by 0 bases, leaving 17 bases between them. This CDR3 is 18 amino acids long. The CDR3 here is CASSQSEVQGGLNTEAFF. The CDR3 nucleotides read TGCGCCAGCAGTCAATCGGAGGTACAGGGCGGTTTGAACACTGAAGCTTTCTTT.

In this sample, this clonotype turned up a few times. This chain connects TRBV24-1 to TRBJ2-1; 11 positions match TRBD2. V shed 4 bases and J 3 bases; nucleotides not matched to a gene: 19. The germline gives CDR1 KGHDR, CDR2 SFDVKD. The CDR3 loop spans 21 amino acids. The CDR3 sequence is CATSDPWGTSGSLSGYNEQFF. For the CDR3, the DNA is TGTGCCACCAGTGACCCCTGGGGTACTAGCGGGAGTTTATCTGGCTACAATGAGCAGTTCTTC.

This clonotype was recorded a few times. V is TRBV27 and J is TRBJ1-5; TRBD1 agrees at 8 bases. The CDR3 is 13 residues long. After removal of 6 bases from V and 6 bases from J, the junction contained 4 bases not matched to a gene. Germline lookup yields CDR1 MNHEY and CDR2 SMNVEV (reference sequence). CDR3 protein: CASRTGESQPQHF. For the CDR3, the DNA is TGTGCCAGCAGGACAGGGGAAAGTCAGCCCCAGCATTTT.

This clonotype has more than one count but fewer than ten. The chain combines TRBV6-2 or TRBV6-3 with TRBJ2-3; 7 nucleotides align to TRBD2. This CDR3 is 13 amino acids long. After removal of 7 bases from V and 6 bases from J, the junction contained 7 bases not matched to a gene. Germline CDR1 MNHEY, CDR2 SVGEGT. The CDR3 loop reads CASNRNSGDTQYF. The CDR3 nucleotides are TGTGCCAGCAATAGGAATAGCGGGGATACGCAGTATTTT.

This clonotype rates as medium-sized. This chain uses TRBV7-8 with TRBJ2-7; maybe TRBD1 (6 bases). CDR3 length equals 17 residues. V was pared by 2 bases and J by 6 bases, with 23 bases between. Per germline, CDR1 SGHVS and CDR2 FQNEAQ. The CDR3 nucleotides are TGTGCCAGCAGCTTAAAGTCCAGGGGTGGGGGAGAGGGCGAGCAGTACTTC. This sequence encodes CASSLKSRGGGEGEQYF.

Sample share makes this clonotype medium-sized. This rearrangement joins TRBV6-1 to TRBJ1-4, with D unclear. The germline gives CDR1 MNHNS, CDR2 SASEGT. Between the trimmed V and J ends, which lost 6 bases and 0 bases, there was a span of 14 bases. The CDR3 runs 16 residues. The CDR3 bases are TGTGCCAGCAGCGATCACTTCAGAACAACTAATGAAAAACTGTTTTTT. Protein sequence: CASSDHFRTTNEKLFF.